The clone carrying this T cell receptor (beta chain) was seen a few times. Its antigen remains unknown. Only in-frame clones appear in the TCRdb table, and some are missing; sequencing was by immunoSEQ multiplex PCR. The table records around 78,000 clones, nearly 85% of them present only once. This sample was included in a study of T cell responses to AZD1222 COVID-19 vaccine. Background on the study: Second doses at about 4 or about 12 weeks were pooled. Study-level results: Only a handful of AZD1222 recipients were seropositive at baseline.

The CDR3 is 16 residues long. Germline V gene data show CDR1 as LGHNA and CDR2 as YNFKEQ. V shed 3 bases and J 0 bases; nucleotides not matched to a gene: 5. The sample consisted of peripheral blood, taken on day 0 of AZD1222 vaccination. This TCR came from an adult in good health. The V call is TRBV4-2, the J call TRBJ2-1, with 7 bases identical to TRBD2. The CDR3 region has the DNA TGTGCCAGCAGCCAGGCCTCTAGCGGCTCCTACAATGAGCAGTTCTTC. It specifies CASSQASSGSYNEQFF.